Listed below are T cell receptor beta chains from one sample, sequenced in a study of T cell changes during pregnancy in multiple sclerosis. Using immunoSEQ multiplex PCR, the repertoire was profiled, and TCRdb retains in-frame clones only, with some absent. The sample holds 130,000 or so clones; approximately 93% are singletons and the top ten take roughly 6%. This sample comprised peripheral blood, obtained before pregnancy. The receptors come from a female donor with multiple sclerosis, enrolled in a pregnancy study. Each CDR3 is given with its conserved first and last residue. A D gene is named only where the DNA matches it firmly. Clone size appears in some rows only: once, few, many, or a class for an expanded clone.

D	J	size	length	V	CDR3	DNA
TRBD2	TRBJ2-3	NA	16	TRBV29-1	CSAGTRRVSSTDTQYF	TGCAGCGCCGGGACTAGACGCGTTTCTAGCACAGATACGCAGTATTTT
TRBD2	TRBJ2-7	NA	13	TRBV28	CASRPAGGREQYF	TGTGCCAGCAGACCAGCGGGGGGCCGCGAGCAGTACTTC
TRBD1	TRBJ1-2	NA	13	TRBV30	CAYHRGTNYGYTF	TGTGCCTACCACAGGGGAACTAACTATGGCTACACCTTC
NA	TRBJ2-4	NA	14	TRBV27	CASSPGGGKNIQYF	TGTGCCAGCAGTCCGGGGGGCGGAAAAAACATTCAGTACTTC
TRBD1	TRBJ1-1	few	11	TRBV30	CAWRGGGEAFF	TGTGCCTGGAGAGGGGGCGGGGAAGCTTTCTTT
NA	TRBJ1-5	NA	12	TRBV7-2	CASSSHSQPQHF	TGTGCCAGCAGCTCGCATAGTCAGCCCCAGCATTTT
NA	TRBJ2-1	NA	15	TRBV5-1	CASSLVTGNYNEQFF	TGCGCCAGCAGCTTGGTTACAGGGAATTACAATGAGCAGTTCTTC
NA	TRBJ1-5	NA	14	TRBV28	CASRPTGSNQPQHF	TGTGCCAGCAGACCCACGGGGAGTAATCAGCCCCAGCATTTT
TRBD1	TRBJ1-5	NA	15	TRBV7-8	CASSYRDRGAQPQHF	TGTGCCAGCAGCTACCGGGACAGGGGCGCTCAGCCCCAGCATTTT
NA	TRBJ2-1	NA	13	TRBV7-2	CASSLALVNEQFF	TGTGCCAGCAGCTTAGCGTTAGTCAATGAGCAGTTCTTC
TRBD2	TRBJ2-1	NA	17	TRBV27	CASSLSLAGLRYNEQFF	TGTGCCAGCAGTTTATCGCTAGCGGGTCTTCGTTACAATGAGCAGTTCTTC
TRBD1	TRBJ1-1	NA	14	TRBV10-3	CAIRTDRTNTEAFF	TGTGCCATCAGGACGGACAGGACGAACACTGAAGCTTTCTTT
NA	TRBJ2-1	once	14	TRBV9	CASSPRLTYNEQFF	TGTGCCAGCAGCCCCCGACTCACCTACAATGAGCAGTTCTTC
NA	TRBJ2-6	NA	13	TRBV5-8	CASSFRGANVLTF	TGTGCCAGCAGCTTCAGAGGCGCCAACGTCCTGACTTTC
NA	TRBJ2-3	NA	12	TRBV5-4	CASSLRTDTQYF	TGTGCCAGCAGCCTGCGTACAGATACGCAGTATTTT
TRBD1	TRBJ1-3	NA	14	TRBV2	CASNIQGSGNTIYF	TGTGCCAGCAATATACAGGGGTCTGGAAACACCATATATTTT
NA	TRBJ2-7	NA	15	TRBV6-1	CASSAAGTGAYEQYF	TGTGCCAGCAGTGCCGCCGGGACGGGGGCCTACGAGCAGTACTTC
TRBD1	TRBJ2-2	NA	16	TRBV5-6	CASSFTGGASGRELFF	TGTGCCAGCAGCTTCACAGGGGGCGCGTCTGGCAGGGAGCTGTTTTTT
NA	TRBJ1-2	NA	15	TRBV5-1	CASSLETPGIEGYTF	TGCGCCAGCAGCTTGGAAACTCCGGGAATCGAAGGCTACACCTTC
NA	TRBJ1-2	NA	9	TRBV20-1	CRGGRGYTF	TGCAGGGGGGGAAGGGGCTACACCTTC
NA	TRBJ2-3	NA	11	TRBV2	CASAGQDTQYF	TGTGCCAGCGCTGGACAGGATACGCAGTATTTT
TRBD1	TRBJ1-5	NA	14	TRBV7-9	CASSLGTGNQPQHF	TGTGCCAGCAGCCTAGGGACAGGCAATCAGCCCCAGCATTTT
TRBD2	TRBJ2-1	NA	17	TRBV5-1	CASSLETGGSSYNEQFF	TGCGCCAGCAGCTTGGAGACGGGGGGTAGCTCCTACAATGAGCAGTTCTTC
NA	TRBJ2-3	NA	16	TRBV4-1	CASTQVHRGGADTQYF	TGCGCCAGCACCCAAGTTCACCGTGGAGGGGCAGATACGCAGTATTTT
TRBD1	TRBJ2-6	NA	16	TRBV2	CASSETGGSGANVLTF	TGTGCCAGCAGTGAGACAGGGGGCTCTGGGGCCAACGTCCTGACTTTC
NA	TRBJ1-1	NA	13	TRBV30	CAWRSGMNTEAFF	TGTGCCTGGAGATCAGGCATGAACACTGAAGCTTTCTTT